The clone carrying this T cell receptor (beta chain) occurred many times. What it binds is not known. TCRdb itself ran the reads through MiXCR, one entry per CDR3 protein. Among 80,000 or so distinct CDR3 sequences, about 24% were seen once, and the ten largest hold roughly 50%. This specimen belongs to a study of T cell repertoires in cytomegalovirus infection. This CDR3 comprises 14 residues. Per the germline V gene, CDR1 is SGHTA and CDR2 is FQGNSA. The ends lost 7 bases at V and 8 bases at J; junction bases unmatched: 9. This specimen was CD8+ T cells from cultured PBMCs, taken from culture after CMV antigen stimulation. This clonotype originated in a human donor in good health (CMV status not recorded). Some clones in this sample may be carry-over from other donors' samples. V is TRBV7-2 and J is TRBJ1-4, with 8 bases fitting TRBD1. The CDR3 DNA sequence: TGTGCCAGCACGGACAGGGTCGGGCGCGAAAAACTGTTTTTT. Residues: CASTDRVGREKLFF.